The T cell receptor beta chain under discussion was sequenced for a study of T cells in Graves' hyperthyroidism and ophthalmopathy. Findings and caveats of the study: Most thyroid clonotypes expanded above 0.001 appeared in blood too.

Researchers took RNA transcripts and amplified the TCR beta CDR3 regions from them. During a first-round RT-PCR of the TCR CDR3, the HTBI primer set was used. Via MiXCR, TCRdb re-called the multiplex PCR reads, giving one row per CDR3 protein. The data show about 210,000 distinct CDR3 sequences, with approximately 17% seen just once and around 52% held by the top ten. CDR1 and CDR2 from the germline V gene are LNHDA and SQIVND (reference sequence). With 4 bases removed from V and 1 base from J, the gap between germline ends came to 10 bases. The CDR3 is made up of 15 amino acids. The patients, who ranged from 18 to 65 in age, presented with newly diagnosed hyperthyroidism lasting under 2 months. Diagnoses rested on clinical symptoms, serum thyroxine and TRAb, thyroid ultrasound and orbital computed tomography. Remarks on this clonotype: Its antigen is undetermined.

The sequence was obtained from a man aged 45-65 years with Graves' hyperthyroidism. The sample was blood. The V call is TRBV19, the J call TRBJ2-2, with D uncertain. CDR3 in amino acids: CASSRGTENTGELFF. The CDR3 bases are TGTGCCAGTAGTAGGGGAACGGAGAACACCGGGGAGCTGTTTTTT. Using reference TRBV19 and TRBJ2-2 for the parts outside the CDR3, the full variable domain is DGGITQSPKYLFRKEGQNVTLSCEQNLNHDAMYWYRQDPGQGLRLIYYSQIVNDFQKGDIAEGYSVSREKKESFPLTVTSAQKNPTAFYLCASSRGTENTGELFFGEGSRLTVL.